This entry lists 15 T cell receptor beta chains sequenced from one sample in a study of identical twins. TCRdb used MiXCR to reprocess the 5' RACE reads, holding one entry per CDR3 protein. The sample has roughly 540,000 distinct CDR3 sequences; approximately 22% are singletons. These data also formed part of another study, on T cells expressing NK-cell markers.

The sequencing input was CD4+ T cells sorted from blood. These TCRs come from a young woman in good health.

This clonotype came up a few times. V and J are TRBV7-9 and TRBJ2-5; 8 nucleotides agree with TRBD2. CDR1 and CDR2 (germline): SEHNR, FQNEAQ (reference sequence). After removal of 2 bases from V and 1 base from J, the junction contained 0 bases not matched to a gene. CDR3 length: 14 residues. The CDR3: CASSLSGGQETQYF. Here the CDR3 DNA reads TGTGCCAGCAGCTTAAGCGGGGGCCAAGAGACCCAGTACTTC.

This clonotype was found a few times. V gene TRBV20-1 combines with J gene TRBJ2-3, with TRBD2 matching over 8 bases. Per germline, CDR1 DFQATT and CDR2 SNEGSKA (reference sequence). The length of the CDR3 is 14 residues. J gave up 6 bases and V 3 bases, and 8 bases lay outside the gene matches. The CDR3 region has the DNA TGCAGTGCTAGCAGCCGAGAGCGGGGGGATACGCAGTATTTT. Protein product: CSASSRERGDTQYF.

The chain uses TRBV7-2 and TRBJ2-3; no firm D call. V lost 1 base, J lost 8 bases, and 7 bases lay in between. The germline V gene encodes CDR1 SGHTA and CDR2 FQGNSA. This CDR3 is 12 amino acids long. DNA of the CDR3: TGTGCCAGCAGCTTAGTGGCACCTACGCAGTATTTT. It yields the protein CASSLVAPTQYF.

The V call is TRBV3-1, the J call TRBJ2-5; no reliable D call. Trimming took off 2 bases at V and 5 bases at J, with 9 bases between the two ends. The CDR3 is made up of 13 amino acids. CDR1 and CDR2 (germline): LGHDT, YNNKEL (reference sequence). The CDR3 spells CASSQLGWETQYF. The CDR3 DNA sequence: TGTGCCAGCAGCCAATTAGGTTGGGAGACCCAGTACTTC.

Ten or more counts support this clonotype. This chain uses TRBV12-3 or TRBV12-4 with TRBJ2-1; D might be TRBD2 (5 bases). The ends were cut back, 5 bases at V and 5 bases at J, with 16 bases in the middle. CDR3 size: 15 residues. Written as DNA, the CDR3 is TGTGCCAGCAGTGTGCAGGACTCGGGCGACAATGAGCAGTTCTTC. Its protein product is CASSVQDSGDNEQFF.

For the CDR3, the DNA is TGTGCCAGCAGCGAACGACAGGGGGGGACAGATACGCAGTATTTT. Encoded protein: CASSERQGGTDTQYF. The chain combines TRBV9 with TRBJ2-3; 9 bases agree with TRBD1. Germline V gene lookup returns CDR1 SGDLS and CDR2 YYNGEE. The CDR3 has 15 residues. V dropped 3 bases and J dropped 3; count of bases not matched to a gene: 5.

The chain uses TRBV12-3 or TRBV12-4 and TRBJ1-4; TRBD1 matches 7 bases. V lost 5 bases and J lost 13; bases outside the gene matches: 13. The length of the CDR3 is 14 residues. In nucleotides, the CDR3 is TGTGCCAGCAGTGGGGGACAGTCTCTCGGAAGACTGTTTTTT. This sequence encodes CASSGGQSLGRLFF.

The chain joins TRBV7-2 to TRBJ2-3; TRBD2 agrees at 8 bases. CDR1 is SGHTA, CDR2 FQGNSA, per germline. The CDR3 consists of 14 residues. Trimming at V came to 2 bases and at J to 5 bases, leaving 3 bases not matched to a gene. CDR3 sequence reads: CASSLRLAGDTQYF. The CDR3 DNA is TGTGCCAGCAGCTTAAGGCTAGCGGGAGATACGCAGTATTTT.

The chain links TRBV7-2 to TRBJ2-7, with 7 positions matching TRBD2. The CDR3 loop spans 15 amino acids. Germline assignment: CDR1 SGHTA and CDR2 FQGNSA. V lost 5 bases, J lost 0 bases, and 7 bases stayed unmatched. Here the CDR3 DNA reads TGTGCCAGCAGCCCCAGCGGGACCAGCTCCTACGAGCAGTACTTC. Translating it yields CASSPSGTSSYEQYF.

This chain joins TRBV5-1 and TRBJ2-5; perhaps D is TRBD1 or TRBD2 (5 bases each). V was trimmed by 4 bases and J by 9 bases, leaving 19 bases between them. Germline-derived CDR1 and CDR2 are SGHRS and YFSETQ. CDR3 length equals 14 residues. The CDR3 DNA reads as TGCGCCAGCAGCGCGGAACGGGACCTAGGGGCCCAGTACTTC. Protein product: CASSAERDLGAQYF. Variable domain in full (rest from reference TRBV5-1 and TRBJ2-5): KAGVTQTPRYLIKTRGQQVTLSCSPISGHRSVSWYQQTPGQGLQFLFEYFSETQRNKGNFPGRFSGRQFSNSRSEMNVSTLELGDSALYLCASSAERDLGAQYFGPGTRLLVL.

This clonotype was counted only a few times. V is TRBV18 and J is TRBJ2-5; the D gene is possibly TRBD2 (6 bases). The CDR3 length is 14 residues. Germline values: CDR1 KGHSH, CDR2 LQKENI. The V and J ends lost 2 bases and 5 bases respectively, with 12 bases between them. The CDR3 spells CASSPSGGEETQYF. The CDR3 DNA sequence: TGTGCCAGCTCACCATCAGGAGGGGAGGAGACCCAGTACTTC.

The rearrangement links TRBV5-1 to TRBJ2-7; 7 bases line up with TRBD1. This CDR3 has 15 amino acids. The V gene's germline CDR1 is SGHRS and CDR2 YFSETQ. The V segment lost 0 bases and the J segment 0 bases; nucleotides outside the gene matches: 3. CDR3 sequence reads: CASSLAGTVSYEQYF. CDR3 coding DNA: TGCGCCAGCAGCTTGGCCGGGACAGTCTCCTACGAGCAGTACTTC.

This clonotype was counted many times. The rearrangement links TRBV20-1 to TRBJ2-3; D not resolved. V lost 6 bases and J lost 1, with 2 bases in between. The CDR3 runs 10 residues. From germline, CDR1 is DFQATT and CDR2 SNEGSKA (reference sequence). The CDR3 nucleotides are TGCAGTGCCCGCACAGATACGCAGTATTTT. This codes for CSARTDTQYF.

The J gene is TRBJ2-1, the V gene TRBV7-2; TRBD2 matches at 11 bases. Germline V gene data show CDR1 as SGHTA and CDR2 as FQGNSA. CDR3 length equals 17 residues. Trimming removed 5 bases from V and 5 bases from J; junction bases left unmatched: 11. The CDR3 sequence is CASSVPRGTSGNNEQFF. The CDR3 DNA is TGTGCCAGCAGCGTCCCGAGAGGGACTAGCGGTAACAATGAGCAGTTCTTC.

This clonotype was detected ten times or more. The chain carries TRBV20-1 and TRBJ2-5, with 12 positions matching TRBD2. V was clipped by 0 bases and J by 12 bases; unmatched bases: 11. Germline CDR1 DFQATT, CDR2 SNEGSKA (reference sequence). CDR3 length equals 15 residues. CDR3 sequence reads: CSARDFALAGGPEYF. The CDR3 region has the DNA TGCAGTGCTAGAGATTTCGCACTAGCGGGGGGCCCGGAGTACTTC.